This T cell receptor beta chain was found in a study of CD8 T cells in ankylosing spondylitis. Study-wide results and limits: The study looked at matched synovial fluid samples from ankylosing spondylitis patients. Disease-linked clones were reported to be significantly enriched there. There was a TCR beta motif, made of 7 or 8 highly homologous variants, that appeared characteristic of ankylosing spondylitis blood.

In making TCR beta libraries, quantitative 5'-RACE with molecular barcodes was used. TCRdb reprocessed the 5' RACE reads via MiXCR and lists one record per CDR3 protein. The table shows approximately 550,000 distinct CDR3 sequences, with 12% occurring only once. As for this clonotype: The antigen remains unidentified.

This CDR3 is built from 14 residues. Germline V gene sequence: CDR1 KGHDR, CDR2 SFDVKD. Trimming took 3 bases from V and 3 from J, leaving 10 bases between them. The clonotype comes from a male donor with ankylosing spondylitis. J is TRBJ1-2 and V is TRBV24-1; tentative D call: TRBD1 (5 bases). The source material was blood, either unsorted or a sorted T cell fraction (not recorded which). CDR3 sequence: CATSDLRGDYGYTF. In nucleotides, the CDR3 is TGTGCCACCAGTGATCTGAGGGGAGACTATGGCTACACCTTC.